Listed here are 32 T cell receptor beta chains from one sample, sequenced in a study of cytomegalovirus exposure and HLA in healthy donors. Researchers ran the PCR with 60 Vbeta and 13 Jbeta primers. Profiling relied on immunoSEQ multiplex PCR, and the TCRdb table lists in-frame clones only, not all of them. The sample yields 150,000 or so clones, 75% to 85% seen once. Specimen: PBMCs. The receptors shown here come from a man aged 45-65 years in good health and CMV-seronegative.

This clone appeared once. This chain joins TRBV7-3 and TRBJ2-1; TRBD2 aligns across 9 bases. This CDR3 spans 16 amino acids. Germline values: CDR1 SGHTA, CDR2 FQGTGA. The trim removed 5 bases at V and 4 bases at J, leaving 9 bases unmatched. CDR3 DNA: TGTGCCAGCAGCCCCGTCGCGGGAGGGGAATACAATGAGCAGTTCTTC. Translating it yields CASSPVAGGEYNEQFF.

The V call is TRBV2, the J call TRBJ2-2; the D is unclear. Trimming removed 1 base from V and 4 bases from J, with 13 bases in between. The CDR3 covers 16 residues. Germline V gene data show CDR1 as SNHLY and CDR2 as FYNNEI. The DNA of the CDR3 is TGTGCCAGCAGTGAAGTGGAGCTCGTAGTCACCGGGGAGCTGTTTTTT. It yields the protein CASSEVELVVTGELFF.

The chain links TRBV9 to TRBJ1-6; 8 nucleotides match TRBD1. Germline V gene sequence: CDR1 SGDLS, CDR2 YYNGEE. The CDR3 has 18 residues. V shed 3 bases, J shed 2 bases, and the junction held 10 bases outside the gene matches. CDR3 in amino acids: CASSDPLDRGPYNSPLHF. CDR3 nucleotides: TGTGCCAGCAGCGACCCCCTAGACAGGGGCCCCTATAATTCACCCCTCCACTTT.

This chain links TRBV5-1 with TRBJ2-2, with D maybe TRBD1 (6 bases). The CDR3 runs 15 residues. Germline-derived CDR1 and CDR2 are SGHRS and YFSETQ. Trimming removed 4 bases at V and 4 bases at J, with 14 bases between. DNA of the CDR3: TGCGCCAGCAGCAAAACAGGGCCGCTCACCGGGGAGCTGTTTTTT. The encoded protein is CASSKTGPLTGELFF. The full variable domain, in which reference TRBV5-1 and TRBJ2-2 provide the parts outside the CDR3, is KAGVTQTPRYLIKTRGQQVTLSCSPISGHRSVSWYQQTPGQGLQFLFEYFSETQRNKGNFPGRFSGRQFSNSRSEMNVSTLELGDSALYLCASSKTGPLTGELFFGEGSRLTVL.

The V and J genes are TRBV18 and TRBJ2-5, with 7 bases lining up with TRBD2. The CDR3 runs 14 residues. V trimming: 6 bases; J trimming: 5 bases; junction bases outside the gene matches: 9. CDR1 is KGHSH and CDR2 is LQKENI in the germline V gene. CDR3 loop: CASSQSLREETQYF. In DNA, the CDR3 is TGTGCCAGCTCGCAATCCTTGCGGGAGGAGACCCAGTACTTC.

The genes are TRBV29-1 and TRBJ1-2; D possibly corresponds to TRBD1 (5 bases). This CDR3 is 14 amino acids long. With 0 bases removed from V and 4 bases from J, the gap between germline ends came to 12 bases. Germline V CDR1 and CDR2: SQVTM, ANQGSEA. CDR3 DNA sequence: TGCAGCGTTGAAGACCCGGACACAGGCTATGGCTACACCTTC. This codes for CSVEDPDTGYGYTF.

The V call is TRBV5-6, the J call TRBJ1-3, with TRBD1 matching 7 bases. The V gene end was trimmed by 2 bases and the J gene end by 2 bases; junction bases not matched to a gene: 7. The germline V gene has CDR1 SGHDT and CDR2 YYEEEE. The CDR3 loop spans 16 amino acids. CDR3 residues: CASSLGGQLAGNTIYF. The CDR3 coding sequence is TGTGCCAGCAGCTTAGGGGGCCAGTTGGCTGGAAACACCATATATTTT. Filled out from reference TRBV5-6 and TRBJ1-3, the complete variable domain reads DAGVTQSPTHLIKTRGQQVTLRCSPKSGHDTVSWYQQALGQGPQFIFQYYEEEERQRGNFPDRFSGHQFPNYSSELNVNALLLGDSALYLCASSLGGQLAGNTIYFGEGSWLTVV.

CDR3 bases: TGTGCCAGCAGTGTACACCAAGGGACTAGCGTGGACAATGAGCAGTTCTTC. Amino acids: CASSVHQGTSVDNEQFF. The V gene is TRBV6-1, the J gene TRBJ2-1; TRBD2 matches 10 bases. Looked up from germline, CDR1 is MNHNS and CDR2 is SASEGT. The CDR3 consists of 17 residues. Germline trimming cut 4 bases from V and 5 bases from J; bases unmatched to any gene: 11.

The J gene is TRBJ2-3, the V gene TRBV5-5; 10 bases match TRBD1. Germline CDR1 and CDR2: SGHKS and YYEKEE (reference sequence). CDR3 length: 16 residues. With V trimmed by 2 bases and J by 2 bases, 5 bases remained unmatched. The CDR3 region is CASSFDRGLPTDTQYF. In DNA, the CDR3 is TGTGCCAGCAGCTTCGACAGGGGGCTACCCACAGATACGCAGTATTTT.

This clone was seen a few times. The CDR3 DNA reads as TGTGCCAGCACCCTTGAACAGGGGATCAAGACCCAGTACTTC. This translates into CASTLEQGIKTQYF. The chain combines TRBV6-1 with TRBJ2-5, with TRBD1 identical over 7 bases. Germline V CDR1 and CDR2: MNHNS, SASEGT. This CDR3 comprises 14 residues. V gave up 7 bases and J gave up 6 bases; unmatched junction bases: 11.

V gene TRBV18 combines with J gene TRBJ2-1, with 11 bases identical to TRBD2. The CDR3 length is 15 residues. J was trimmed by 6 bases and V by 3 bases; bases with no gene match: 4. Germline V CDR1 and CDR2: KGHSH, LQKENI. CDR3 region: CASSPTSGSINEQFF. DNA of the CDR3: TGTGCCAGCTCACCCACTAGCGGGAGTATCAATGAGCAGTTCTTC. Drawing the rest from reference TRBV18 and TRBJ2-1, the complete variable domain is NAGVMQNPRHLVRRRGQEARLRCSPMKGHSHVYWYRQLPEEGLKFMVYLQKENIIDESGMPKERFSAEFPKEGPSILRIQQVVRGDSAAYFCASSPTSGSINEQFFGPGTRLTVL.

This clone showed up just once. The same CDR3 can be traced to other DNA sequences in this sample. The V gene is TRBV6-5, the J gene TRBJ1-5, with 8 bases lining up with TRBD1. V lost 0 bases, J lost 7 bases, and 5 bases stayed unmatched. Germline CDR1 is MNHEY and CDR2 is SVGAGI. There are 15 residues in the CDR3. The CDR3 nucleotides are TGTGCCAGCAGTTACTCCGGACAGGGAAGCCAGCCCCAGCATTTT. As protein: CASSYSGQGSQPQHF.

This clone occurred a few times. The genes are TRBV29-1 and TRBJ2-7; 9 bases align to TRBD1. This CDR3 has 13 residues. After removal of 5 bases from V and 5 bases from J, the junction contained 7 bases not matched to a gene. CDR1 is SQVTM and CDR2 is ANQGSEA in the germline V gene. CDR3 bases: TGCAGCGTTCAGGACAGGGGCCTGGACGAGCAGTACTTC. As protein: CSVQDRGLDEQYF.

The rearrangement uses TRBV15 and TRBJ1-5; TRBD1 aligns across 9 bases. V lost 0 bases, J lost 4 bases, and 10 bases stayed unmatched. Germline loops: CDR1 LNHNV, CDR2 YYDKDF (reference sequence). This CDR3 comprises 18 residues. Here the CDR3 DNA reads TGTGCCACCAGCAGAGAGAAACCGGGACAGGGATGGAATCAGCCCCAGCATTTT. Translation gives CATSREKPGQGWNQPQHF.

V gene TRBV9 combines with J gene TRBJ2-5; 8 bases match TRBD2. With 5 bases clipped from V and 0 bases from J, the junction kept 6 bases outside the gene matches. This CDR3 region has 15 residues. Germline-derived CDR1 and CDR2 are SGDLS and YYNGEE. CDR3: CASRKSGSYQETQYF. CDR3 bases: TGTGCCAGCAGGAAGAGCGGGAGTTACCAAGAGACCCAGTACTTC.

J is TRBJ2-7 and V is TRBV27, with 9 positions matching TRBD1. This CDR3 region has 16 residues. V gave up 6 bases and J gave up 3 bases; unmatched junction bases: 12. The germline gives CDR1 MNHEY, CDR2 SMNVEV (reference sequence). The CDR3 coding sequence is TGTGCCAGCAGCCCGGGACAGGGCGTTTCCGGCTACGAGCAGTACTTC. Its translation: CASSPGQGVSGYEQYF.

The gene calls are TRBV27 and TRBJ2-1; 10 nucleotides match TRBD1. This CDR3 is 14 amino acids long. Germline-derived CDR1 and CDR2 are MNHEY and SMNVEV (reference sequence). The ends lost 5 bases at V and 8 bases at J; junction bases unmatched: 6. The CDR3 DNA is TGTGCCAGCAGTAGGGGACAGGGGTCAGATGAGCAGTTCTTC. It is translated as CASSRGQGSDEQFF.

This clone was counted between two and nine times. The genes are TRBV7-6 and TRBJ2-7, with 9 positions matching TRBD2. The germline V gene encodes CDR1 SGHVS and CDR2 FNYEAQ. Unmatched junction bases numbered 5, after V lost 5 bases and J lost 6 bases. The length of the CDR3 is 13 residues. CDR3: CASSAGLASEQYF. CDR3 in DNA: TGTGCCAGCAGCGCGGGACTAGCTAGCGAGCAGTACTTC.

DNA of the CDR3: TGCGCCAGCAGCCCGCCGGGAGGGGGCGAGAACACTGAAGCTTTCTTT. Amino acid sequence: CASSPPGGGENTEAFF. The V and J genes are TRBV4-1 and TRBJ1-1; 7 positions agree with TRBD1. Germline trimming cut 4 bases from V and 1 base from J; bases unmatched to any gene: 9. Germline CDR1 MGHRA, CDR2 YSYEKL. The CDR3 extends over 16 amino acids.

The sample holds one count of this clone. This sequence joins TRBV7-3 and TRBJ2-5, with D possibly TRBD2 on 5 matching bases. V lost 2 bases and J 7 bases, leaving 11 bases between the germline ends. The germline V gene encodes CDR1 SGHTA and CDR2 FQGTGA. The CDR3 totals 13 residues. The CDR3 reads CASSLPNGGTQYF. The CDR3, as DNA: TGTGCCAGCAGCTTACCCAACGGAGGGACCCAGTACTTC.

This clone was found a few times. The rearrangement links TRBV6-1 to TRBJ2-4; D could derive from TRBD1 or TRBD2 (7 bases each). CDR1 and CDR2 from the germline V gene are MNHNS and SASEGT. Trimming stripped 6 bases from V and 6 bases from J, with 18 bases between. The CDR3 sequence is 15 residues long. The CDR3 region is CASREQGREGNIQYF. The CDR3, as DNA: TGTGCCAGCAGGGAACAGGGGAGGGAGGGAAACATTCAGTACTTC.

Here the CDR3 reads CASSRDRVVTEAFF. The CDR3 nucleotides are TGCGCCAGCAGCAGGGACAGGGTGGTCACTGAAGCTTTCTTT. The J gene is TRBJ1-1, the V gene TRBV5-1; TRBD1 agrees at 9 bases. The germline V gene encodes CDR1 SGHRS and CDR2 YFSETQ. V was clipped by 4 bases and J by 4 bases; unmatched bases: 5. The CDR3 is 14 amino acids.

The chain has TRBV7-2 and TRBJ2-3; TRBD2 agrees at 7 bases. V lost 0 bases and J lost 1; bases outside the gene matches: 1. This CDR3 is 15 amino acids long. The germline gives CDR1 SGHTA, CDR2 FQGNSA. The CDR3 reads CASSLAAGGTDTQYF. The CDR3 coding sequence is TGTGCCAGCAGCTTAGCGGCGGGGGGCACAGATACGCAGTATTTT. The variable domain in full, completed from reference TRBV7-2 and TRBJ2-3, reads GAGVSQSPSNKVTEKGKDVELRCDPISGHTALYWYRQSLGQGLEFLIYFQGNSAPDKSGLPSDRFSAERTGGSVSTLTIQRTQQEDSAVYLCASSLAAGGTDTQYFGPGTRLTVL.

The chain has TRBV7-9 and TRBJ1-5; 8 bases fit TRBD1. After removal of 1 base from V and 7 bases from J, the junction contained 9 bases not matched to a gene. This CDR3 region has 16 residues. Germline V gene lookup returns CDR1 SEHNR and CDR2 FQNEAQ (reference sequence). The CDR3 DNA reads TGTGCCAGCAGCTTAGTAGTGGGGACAGGAGACCAGCCCCAGCATTTT. This sequence encodes CASSLVVGTGDQPQHF.

This clone has a handful of counts. The chain recombines TRBV2 with TRBJ1-1; possibly TRBD1 for D (5 bases). This CDR3 region has 13 residues. Trimming stripped 11 bases from V and 4 bases from J, with 17 bases between. The V gene's germline CDR1 is SNHLY and CDR2 FYNNEI. Here the CDR3 DNA reads TGTGCCGCAGCGATGGGGAGGGGCACTGAAGCTTTCTTT. Translation gives CAAAMGRGTEAFF.

The chain carries TRBV7-9 and TRBJ2-7, with 7 bases identical to TRBD2. Germline V CDR1 and CDR2: SEHNR, FQNEAQ (reference sequence). The ends lost 0 bases at V and 3 bases at J; junction bases unmatched: 5. This CDR3 spans 15 amino acids. The CDR3 loop reads CASSLAAGAVYEQYF. CDR3 sequence (DNA): TGTGCCAGCAGCTTAGCTGCGGGAGCTGTCTACGAGCAGTACTTC. The variable domain in full, completed from reference TRBV7-9 and TRBJ2-7, reads DTGVSQNPRHKITKRGQNVTFRCDPISEHNRLYWYRQTLGQGPEFLTYFQNEAQLEKSRLLSDRFSAERPKGSFSTLEIQRTEQGDSAMYLCASSLAAGAVYEQYFGPGTRLTVT.

This chain joins TRBV5-4 and TRBJ1-2; a possible D gene is TRBD1 (6 bases). Germline CDR1 reads SGHNT; CDR2 reads YYREEE (reference sequence). V lost 7 bases and J 3 bases, leaving 13 bases between the germline ends. CDR3 length equals 13 residues. CDR3 in amino acids: CASRNTGYYGYTF. The CDR3, as DNA: TGTGCCAGCCGAAATACAGGGTACTATGGCTACACCTTC. Full variable domain (rest looked up from reference TRBV5-4 and TRBJ1-2): ETGVTQSPTHLIKTRGQQVTLRCSSQSGHNTVSWYQQALGQGPQFIFQYYREEENGRGNFPPRFSGLQFPNYSSELNVNALELDDSALYLCASRNTGYYGYTFGSGTRLTVV.

This clone was seen a handful of times. This chain joins TRBV5-1 and TRBJ2-3, with TRBD2 matching 13 bases. The V gene end was trimmed by 5 bases and the J gene end by 2 bases; junction bases not matched to a gene: 5. Per the germline V gene, CDR1 is SGHRS and CDR2 is YFSETQ. The CDR3 runs to 16 residues. Here the CDR3 DNA reads TGCGCCAGCAGGGCCGGGACTAGCGGGAACACAGATACGCAGTATTTT. Translated, it gives CASRAGTSGNTDTQYF.

A few counts support this clone. The chain is built from TRBV10-3 and TRBJ2-2; D remains unclear. Trimming shortened V by 4 bases and J by 1 base, and 10 bases separated the two germline ends. The CDR3 spans 15 residues. Per the germline V gene, CDR1 is ENHRY and CDR2 is SYGVKD. CDR3 sequence: CAISGTTGNTGELFF. CDR3 nucleotides: TGTGCCATCAGTGGAACTACGGGGAACACCGGGGAGCTGTTTTTT.

This chain joins TRBV5-1 and TRBJ1-2; the D gene is possibly TRBD1 (6 bases). CDR1 is SGHRS and CDR2 is YFSETQ in the germline V gene. Trimming cost V 0 bases and J 4 bases, with 13 bases left between them. The length of the CDR3 is 15 residues. The CDR3 protein is CASSLDGGAVYGYTF. The CDR3 nucleotides are TGCGCCAGCAGCTTGGATGGGGGGGCGGTCTATGGCTACACCTTC.

The count of this clone is one. V is TRBV28 and J is TRBJ2-5; D not resolved. Germline values: CDR1 MDHEN, CDR2 SYDVKM. The CDR3 is 14 residues long. V dropped 7 bases and J dropped 5 bases, with 17 bases sitting between them. This CDR3 reads CASKNSEFVETQYF. The DNA for the CDR3 is TGTGCCAGCAAAAACTCGGAGTTTGTGGAGACCCAGTACTTC.

The V and J genes are TRBV5-1 and TRBJ2-1; D might be TRBD2 (6 bases). V was pared by 1 base and J by 7 bases, with 6 bases between. Germline V gene lookup returns CDR1 SGHRS and CDR2 YFSETQ. CDR3 length equals 12 residues. Here the CDR3 DNA reads TGCGCCAGCAGCTTGAGCGGGAATGAGCAGTTCTTC. Protein: CASSLSGNEQFF.